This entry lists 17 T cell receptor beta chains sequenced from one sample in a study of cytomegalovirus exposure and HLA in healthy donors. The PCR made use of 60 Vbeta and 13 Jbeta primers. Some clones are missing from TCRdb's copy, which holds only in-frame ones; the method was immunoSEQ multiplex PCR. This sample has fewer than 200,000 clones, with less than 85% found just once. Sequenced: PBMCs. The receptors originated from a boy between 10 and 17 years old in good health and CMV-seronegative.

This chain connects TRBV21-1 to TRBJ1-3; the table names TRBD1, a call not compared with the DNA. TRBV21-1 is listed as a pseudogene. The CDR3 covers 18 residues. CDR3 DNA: TGTGCCAGCAGCAACCGGGACAGGGGGCCAAGCTCTGGAAACACCATATATTTT. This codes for CASSNRDRGPSSGNTIYF.

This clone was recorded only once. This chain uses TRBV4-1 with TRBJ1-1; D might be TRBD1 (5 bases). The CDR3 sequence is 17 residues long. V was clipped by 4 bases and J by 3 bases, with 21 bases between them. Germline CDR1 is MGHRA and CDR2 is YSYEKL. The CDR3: CASSLRTGLRWDTEAFF. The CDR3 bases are TGCGCCAGCAGCCTCAGAACGGGACTTCGATGGGACACTGAAGCTTTCTTT.

The CDR3 loop reads CASSMPWQAGNTEAFF. The CDR3, as DNA: TGTGCCAGTAGTATGCCATGGCAAGCGGGGAACACTGAAGCTTTCTTT. This chain joins TRBV19 and TRBJ1-1, with no clear D. The CDR3 spans 16 residues. Germline-derived CDR1 and CDR2 are LNHDA and SQIVND (reference sequence). V dropped 3 bases and J dropped 1 base, with 15 bases sitting between them.

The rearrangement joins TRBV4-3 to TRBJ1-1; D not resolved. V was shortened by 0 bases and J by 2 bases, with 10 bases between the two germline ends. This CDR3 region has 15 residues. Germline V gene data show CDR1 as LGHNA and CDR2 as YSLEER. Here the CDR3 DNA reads TGCGCCAGCAGCCAAGATACCCAGGCTAACACTGAAGCTTTCTTT. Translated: CASSQDTQANTEAFF.

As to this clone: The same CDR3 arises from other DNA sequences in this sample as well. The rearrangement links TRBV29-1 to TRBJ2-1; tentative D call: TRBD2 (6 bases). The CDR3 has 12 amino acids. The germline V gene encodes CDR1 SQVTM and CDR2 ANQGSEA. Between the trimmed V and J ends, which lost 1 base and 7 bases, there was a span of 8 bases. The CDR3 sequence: CSVEGAGNEQFF. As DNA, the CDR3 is TGCAGCGTTGAAGGGGCGGGGAATGAGCAGTTCTTC.

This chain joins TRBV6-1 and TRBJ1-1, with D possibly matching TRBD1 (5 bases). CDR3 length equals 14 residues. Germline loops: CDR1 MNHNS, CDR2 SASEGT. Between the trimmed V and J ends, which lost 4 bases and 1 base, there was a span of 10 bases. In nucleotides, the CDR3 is TGTGCCAGCAGTGGGAGGGGATGGAACACTGAAGCTTTCTTT. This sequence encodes CASSGRGWNTEAFF.

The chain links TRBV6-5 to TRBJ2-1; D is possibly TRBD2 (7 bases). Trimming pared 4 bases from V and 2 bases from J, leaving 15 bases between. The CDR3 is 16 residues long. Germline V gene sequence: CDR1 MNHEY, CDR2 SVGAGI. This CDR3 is CASSFSRGPTYNEQFF. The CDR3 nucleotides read TGTGCCAGCAGTTTCTCGCGGGGGCCCACCTACAATGAGCAGTTCTTC.

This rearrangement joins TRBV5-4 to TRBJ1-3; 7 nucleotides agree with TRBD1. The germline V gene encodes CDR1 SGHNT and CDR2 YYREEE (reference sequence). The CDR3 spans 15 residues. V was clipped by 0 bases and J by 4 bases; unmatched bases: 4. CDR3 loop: CASSLGDRLGNTIYF. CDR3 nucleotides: TGTGCCAGCAGCTTGGGGGACAGACTAGGAAACACCATATATTTT.

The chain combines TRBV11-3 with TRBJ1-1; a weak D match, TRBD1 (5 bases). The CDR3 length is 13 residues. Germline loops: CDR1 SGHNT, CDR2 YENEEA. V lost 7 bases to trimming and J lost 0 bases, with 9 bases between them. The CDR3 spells CASTNRMNTEAFF. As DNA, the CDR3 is TGTGCCAGCACCAACAGGATGAACACTGAAGCTTTCTTT.

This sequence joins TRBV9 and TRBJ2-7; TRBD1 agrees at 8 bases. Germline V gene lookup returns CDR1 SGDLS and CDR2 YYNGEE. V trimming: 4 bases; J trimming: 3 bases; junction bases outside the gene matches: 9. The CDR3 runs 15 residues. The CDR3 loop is CASSQGTGPFYEQYF. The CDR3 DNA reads TGTGCCAGCAGCCAGGGGACAGGCCCTTTCTACGAGCAGTACTTC.

CDR3 region: CASSLFVGGDYGYTF. The CDR3 DNA reads as TGCGCCAGCAGCTTGTTTGTAGGGGGAGACTATGGCTACACCTTC. This chain uses TRBV5-1 with TRBJ1-2; a possible D gene is TRBD1 (6 bases). Germline V gene lookup returns CDR1 SGHRS and CDR2 YFSETQ. V was cut by 1 base and J by 3 bases, with 13 bases left in between. This CDR3 has 15 amino acids.

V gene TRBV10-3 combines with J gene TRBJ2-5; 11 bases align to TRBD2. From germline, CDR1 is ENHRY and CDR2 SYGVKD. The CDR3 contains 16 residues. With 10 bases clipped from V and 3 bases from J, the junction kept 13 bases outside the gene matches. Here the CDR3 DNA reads TGTGCCACCTCCAGCATAGCGGGGGGGGCCGAAGAGACCCAGTACTTC. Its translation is CATSSIAGGAEETQYF.

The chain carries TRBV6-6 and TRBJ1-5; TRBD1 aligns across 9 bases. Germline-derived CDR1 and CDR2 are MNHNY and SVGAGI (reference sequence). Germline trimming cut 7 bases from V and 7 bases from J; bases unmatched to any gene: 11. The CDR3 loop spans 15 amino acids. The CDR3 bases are TGTGCCAGCATCGACGGTGGGGACAGGGTACAGCCCCAGCATTTT. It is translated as CASIDGGDRVQPQHF.

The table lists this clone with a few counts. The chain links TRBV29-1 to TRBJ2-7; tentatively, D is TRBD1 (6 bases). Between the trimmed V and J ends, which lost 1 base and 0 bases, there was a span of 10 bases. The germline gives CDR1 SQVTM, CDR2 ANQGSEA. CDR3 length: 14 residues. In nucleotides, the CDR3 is TGCAGCGTTGAAGTCCAGGGGTTCTCCTACGAGCAGTACTTC. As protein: CSVEVQGFSYEQYF.

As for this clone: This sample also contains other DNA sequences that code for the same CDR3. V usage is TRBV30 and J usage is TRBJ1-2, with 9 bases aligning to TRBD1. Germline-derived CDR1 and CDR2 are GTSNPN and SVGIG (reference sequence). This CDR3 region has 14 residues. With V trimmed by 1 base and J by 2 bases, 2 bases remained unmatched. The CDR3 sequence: CAWSADRGNYGYTF. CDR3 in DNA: TGTGCCTGGAGTGCTGACAGGGGGAACTATGGCTACACCTTC.

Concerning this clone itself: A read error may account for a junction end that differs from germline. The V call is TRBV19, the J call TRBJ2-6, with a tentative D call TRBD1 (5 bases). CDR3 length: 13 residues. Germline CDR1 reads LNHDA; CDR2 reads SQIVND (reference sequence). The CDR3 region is CASRLFGANILTF. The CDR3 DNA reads TGTGCCAGTCGGCTCTTTGGGGCCAACATCCTGACTTTC.

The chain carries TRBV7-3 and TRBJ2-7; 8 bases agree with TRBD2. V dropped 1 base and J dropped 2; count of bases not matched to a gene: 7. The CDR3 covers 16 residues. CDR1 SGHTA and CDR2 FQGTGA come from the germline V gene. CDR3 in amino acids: CASSLIRGGLAYEQYF. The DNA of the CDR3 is TGTGCCAGCAGCTTAATACGGGGGGGCCTTGCCTACGAGCAGTACTTC.